Listed here is a single TCR beta chain. Germline lookup yields CDR1 SQVTM and CDR2 ANQGSEA. The V gene lost 3 bases and the J gene lost 1 base, with 6 bases spanning the gap. The CDR3 length is 12 residues. Sequenced by immunoSEQ multiplex PCR; TCRdb stores in-frame clones only, minus some. The repertoire holds more than 200,000 clones, with about nine tenths as singletons. These data originate in a study of blood T cell repertoires in COVID-19. The wider study: Specimens from acute and convalescent COVID-19 originated in the United States, Italy and Spain. Sample material is recorded as cDNA or gDNA derived from T cells, B-cell-depleted T cells, or PBMCs.

The age range of participants was 18 to 89 years, with residence in 20 to 25 US areas. Which cohort a participant joined came from the clinical history participants gave. This sequence was found in a woman in her 30s with acute COVID-19. Specimen: PBMCs or T cells enriched from blood (not recorded which). The chain couples TRBV29-1 to TRBJ1-1; D remains ambiguous. This CDR3 is CSVERQNTEAFF. CDR3 DNA sequence: TGCAGCGTTGAGAGGCAGAACACTGAAGCTTTCTTT.